This T cell receptor (beta chain) was captured by sequencing in a study of early T cells in non-severe SARS-CoV-2 infection. Study at large: The sequenced material was bulk RNA from unsorted whole blood, and its chains were unpaired. Study-level points and caveats: There was a bias toward anti-spike CD8 responses in VDJdb matching, which missed private and CD4 specificities.

This clonotype occurred many times. Its antigen is unidentified. Individually, cDNA molecules had unique molecular identifiers attached to them. From the 5' RACE reads, TCRdb called clonotypes with MiXCR, one entry per CDR3 protein. Of around 66,000 distinct CDR3 sequences in the sample, about 13% were seen once. The V end was cut by 1 base, the J end by 0 bases, with 6 bases between. CDR3 length: 14 residues. The germline V gene encodes CDR1 SGHNT and CDR2 YYREEE (reference sequence). The V gene is TRBV5-4, the J gene TRBJ2-3, with D perhaps TRBD2 (6 bases). This sequence was found in an adult who was a healthcare worker with PCR-confirmed SARS-CoV-2 infection or an uninfected control (not recorded which). Sequenced sample: whole blood. CDR3 amino acids: CASSLTSSTDTQYF. The CDR3 DNA reads TGTGCCAGCAGCTTGACTAGCAGCACAGATACGCAGTATTTT.